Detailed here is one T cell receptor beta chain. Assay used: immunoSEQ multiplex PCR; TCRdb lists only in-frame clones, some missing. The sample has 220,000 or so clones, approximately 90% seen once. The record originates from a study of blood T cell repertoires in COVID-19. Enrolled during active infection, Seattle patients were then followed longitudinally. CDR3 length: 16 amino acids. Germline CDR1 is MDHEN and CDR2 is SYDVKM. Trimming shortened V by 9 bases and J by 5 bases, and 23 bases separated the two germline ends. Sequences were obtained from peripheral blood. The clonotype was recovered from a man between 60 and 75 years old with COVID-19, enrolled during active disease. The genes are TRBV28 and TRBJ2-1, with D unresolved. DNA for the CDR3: TGTGCCAGTCTTTCGCCCCTGACAACCACCAACAATGAGCAGTTCTTC. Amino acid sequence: CASLSPLTTTNNEQFF. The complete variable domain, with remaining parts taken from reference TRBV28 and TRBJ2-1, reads DVKVTQSSRYLVKRTGEKVFLECVQDMDHENMFWYRQDPGLGLRLIYFSYDVKMKEKGDIPEGYSVSREKKERFSLILESASTNQTSMYLCASLSPLTTTNNEQFFGPGTRLTVL.